Below, one T cell receptor beta chain is given with its context. This sample stems from a study of blood T cell repertoires in COVID-19. Sequenced by immunoSEQ multiplex PCR; TCRdb stores in-frame clones only, minus some. The top ten clones hold 9.5% to 15% of a sample with 200,000 to 250,000 clones, 75% to 85% of them seen once. This CDR3 is built from 15 residues. The germline V gene has CDR1 MNHEY and CDR2 SVGAGI. Between the trimmed V and J ends, which lost 7 bases and 4 bases, there was a span of 17 bases. This sequence joins TRBV6-5 and TRBJ2-1; D remains unclear. The specimen sequenced was peripheral blood. The TCR was taken from a human donor in a cohort sampled during active COVID-19. The CDR3 is CASMKIAEPYNEQFF. As DNA, the CDR3 is TGTGCCAGCATGAAGATTGCGGAGCCGTACAATGAGCAGTTCTTC.